One and the same sample provided the 31 T cell receptor beta chains below, sequenced in a study of T cell changes during pregnancy in multiple sclerosis. Method: immunoSEQ multiplex PCR; TCRdb's copy keeps in-frame clones and lacks some. Of roughly 27,000 clones listed, around 85% were seen once; the top ten hold approximately 8.3%. The starting material was CD8+ T cells from peripheral blood mononuclear cells, obtained after pregnancy. Receptor source: a female donor with multiple sclerosis, enrolled in a pregnancy study.

This clone occurred once. Other nucleotide sequences from this sample produce the same CDR3. V and J are TRBV4-1 and TRBJ1-2, with unresolved D. V lost 4 bases and J lost 1, with 7 bases in between. Germline CDR1 reads MGHRA; CDR2 reads YSYEKL. The CDR3 is made up of 13 amino acids. In DNA, the CDR3 is TGCGCCAGCAGCCCTGGGCTTAACTATGGCTACACCTTC. Protein sequence: CASSPGLNYGYTF.

V usage is TRBV9 and J usage is TRBJ2-7, with TRBD2 identical over 10 bases. V was pared by 6 bases and J by 3 bases, with 3 bases of the junction left unmatched. The CDR3 length is 13 residues. Germline assignment: CDR1 SGDLS and CDR2 YYNGEE. The CDR3 DNA sequence: TGTGCCAGCAACAGCGGGGGGGACTACGAGCAGTACTTC. This sequence encodes CASNSGGDYEQYF.

The chain couples TRBV30 to TRBJ1-1; D is possibly TRBD1 (5 bases). Germline V gene lookup returns CDR1 GTSNPN and CDR2 SVGIG (reference sequence). Trimming took 6 bases from V and 4 from J, leaving 12 bases between them. This CDR3 region has 12 residues. Here the CDR3 reads CACLVGATEAFF. The DNA of the CDR3 is TGTGCCTGTCTCGTAGGGGCCACTGAAGCTTTCTTT.

V and J are TRBV19 and TRBJ2-7; D remains unclear. Germline lookup yields CDR1 LNHDA and CDR2 SQIVND (reference sequence). This CDR3 region has 13 residues. The V and J ends lost 5 bases and 9 bases respectively, with 17 bases between them. CDR3 coding DNA: TGTGCCAGTAGTGATAGGAGTGCTACCCTGCAGTACTTC. Residues: CASSDRSATLQYF.

The chain links TRBV13 to TRBJ2-7; D is possibly TRBD1 (6 bases). The CDR3 is 14 amino acids. V gave up 5 bases and J gave up 3 bases, with 14 bases separating them. Germline V gives CDR1 PRHDT, CDR2 FYEKMQ (reference sequence). The CDR3 sequence is CASSLGTLDYEQYF. The DNA of the CDR3 is TGTGCCAGCAGCCTCGGGACACTGGACTACGAGCAGTACTTC.

The chain links TRBV6-5 to TRBJ2-1; possibly TRBD2 for D (6 bases). V was trimmed by 2 bases and J by 4 bases, leaving 12 bases between them. The CDR3 totals 15 residues. Germline V gene data show CDR1 as MNHEY and CDR2 as SVGAGI. CDR3 nucleotides: TGTGCCAGCAGTTACGCGGCGGGGCCTTACAATGAGCAGTTCTTC. Translation: CASSYAAGPYNEQFF.

The count of this clone is one. The chain has TRBV27 and TRBJ2-3; 7 nucleotides match TRBD2. The CDR3 has 16 residues. Germline V gene sequence: CDR1 MNHEY, CDR2 SMNVEV (reference sequence). V was clipped by 3 bases and J by 3 bases; unmatched bases: 9. CDR3 protein: CASSFRAGSLTDTQYF. In nucleotides, the CDR3 is TGTGCCAGCAGTTTTCGAGCGGGGTCTCTTACAGATACGCAGTATTTT.

This chain connects TRBV12-5 to TRBJ1-6, with D possibly being TRBD1 (6 bases). In germline, CDR1 is LGHNT, CDR2 FRNRAP. This CDR3 is 15 amino acids long. Between the trimmed V and J ends, which lost 6 bases and 8 bases, there was a span of 17 bases. CDR3 loop: CASGTTGPGDSPLHF. The CDR3 nucleotides read TGTGCTAGTGGGACAACAGGGCCTGGAGATTCACCCCTCCACTTT.

The DNA for the CDR3 is TGTGCCAGTAGTATGATGGGGCGGAGCAATCAGCCCCAGCATTTT. Translation: CASSMMGRSNQPQHF. The V gene is TRBV19, the J gene TRBJ1-5; perhaps TRBD1 as D (5 bases). Looked up from germline, CDR1 is LNHDA and CDR2 is SQIVND (reference sequence). The CDR3 is 15 amino acids. The V end lost 3 bases, the J end lost 1 base, and 10 bases lay between the germline ends. The whole variable domain, remainder taken from reference TRBV19 and TRBJ1-5, is DGGITQSPKYLFRKEGQNVTLSCEQNLNHDAMYWYRQDPGQGLRLIYYSQIVNDFQKGDIAEGYSVSREKKESFPLTVTSAQKNPTAFYLCASSMMGRSNQPQHFGDGTRLSIL.

This sequence joins TRBV29-1 and TRBJ2-1, with TRBD1 matching 10 bases. CDR1 SQVTM and CDR2 ANQGSEA come from the germline V gene. V dropped 7 bases and J dropped 5; count of bases not matched to a gene: 8. CDR3 length: 14 amino acids. The CDR3 protein is CSGQGARLDNEQFF. CDR3 DNA sequence: TGCAGCGGACAGGGGGCCCGATTGGACAATGAGCAGTTCTTC.

The chain links TRBV4-1 to TRBJ1-2, with D tentatively TRBD1 (6 bases). CDR3 length equals 14 residues. CDR1 MGHRA and CDR2 YSYEKL come from the germline V gene. Deletions cut 8 bases from V and 5 bases from J, with 18 bases between. The CDR3 sequence: CASGVRDRSYGYTF. As DNA, the CDR3 is TGCGCCAGCGGAGTACGAGACAGGTCTTATGGCTACACCTTC.

The V and J genes are TRBV5-1 and TRBJ1-1; 8 nucleotides align to TRBD1. The germline CDR1 and CDR2 sequences are SGHRS and YFSETQ. After removal of 2 bases from V and 5 bases from J, the junction contained 8 bases not matched to a gene. The length of the CDR3 is 15 residues. The CDR3 protein is CASSLRTGMGTEAFF. CDR3 bases: TGCGCCAGCAGCTTACGGACAGGGATGGGGACTGAAGCTTTCTTT.

This chain joins TRBV29-1 and TRBJ2-1, with 10 bases fitting TRBD2. Germline trimming cut 5 bases from V and 1 base from J; bases unmatched to any gene: 2. Germline V gives CDR1 SQVTM, CDR2 ANQGSEA. The CDR3 covers 14 residues. The CDR3 DNA reads as TGCAGCGTTACTAGCGGGGTGTCCTACAATGAGCAGTTCTTC. This sequence encodes CSVTSGVSYNEQFF.

This clone was seen ten or more times. The chain uses TRBV4-2 and TRBJ2-5; 8 bases are a match to TRBD2. With V trimmed by 0 bases and J by 1 base, 1 base remained unmatched. CDR3 size: 15 residues. CDR1 and CDR2 from the germline V gene are LGHNA and YNFKEQ. CDR3 amino acids: CASSQDRGGQETQYF. The CDR3, as DNA: TGTGCCAGCAGCCAAGATCGGGGGGGCCAAGAGACCCAGTACTTC.

This clone was picked up one time. The rearrangement joins TRBV7-2 to TRBJ1-1, with a possible D match to TRBD1 (5 bases). The CDR3 is made up of 17 amino acids. Germline V gives CDR1 SGHTA, CDR2 FQGNSA. Between the trimmed V and J ends, which lost 1 base and 3 bases, there was a span of 18 bases. The CDR3 spells CASSLGPGTGGDTEAFF. In DNA, the CDR3 is TGTGCCAGCAGCTTAGGTCCGGGCACGGGGGGTGACACTGAAGCTTTCTTT.

The chain joins TRBV10-2 to TRBJ1-5; D not certain. The V end was cut by 4 bases, the J end by 3 bases, with 13 bases between. Germline V lookup: CDR1 WSHSY, CDR2 SAAADI. The CDR3 extends over 15 amino acids. The CDR3 bases are TGCGCCAGCAGTGGAGGGATAATTGCCAATCAGCCCCAGCATTTT. It encodes CASSGGIIANQPQHF.

The rearrangement uses TRBV19 and TRBJ1-3; D uncertain. Germline V gene data show CDR1 as LNHDA and CDR2 as SQIVND (reference sequence). The CDR3 is 15 residues long. V lost 3 bases and J lost 7, with 16 bases in between. DNA of the CDR3: TGTGCCAGTAGTATGCTCCGGGGTTTGACGAACACCATATATTTT. This sequence encodes CASSMLRGLTNTIYF.

The DNA of the CDR3 is TGTGCCAGCAGCCAAGGGGCGATTAAGTTTTTT. It encodes CASSQGAIKFF. The chain recombines TRBV16 with TRBJ1-4, with D possibly TRBD1 on 5 matching bases. With 2 bases removed from V and 16 bases from J, the gap between germline ends came to 11 bases. This CDR3 has 11 amino acids. Germline loops: CDR1 KGHSY, CDR2 FQNENV.

This chain joins TRBV6-5 and TRBJ2-1, with D possibly matching TRBD1 (6 bases). The CDR3 runs to 13 residues. V shed 2 bases and J shed 6 bases, with 8 bases lying between them. CDR1 is MNHEY, CDR2 SVGAGI, per germline. The CDR3 nucleotides are TGTGCCAGCAGTTACGTACAGGGCAATGAGCAGTTCTTC. Translating it yields CASSYVQGNEQFF.

This sequence joins TRBV29-1 and TRBJ2-7; D may be TRBD2 (6 bases). From germline, CDR1 is SQVTM and CDR2 ANQGSEA. Trimming shortened V by 6 bases and J by 5 bases, and 17 bases separated the two germline ends. The CDR3 runs 13 residues. CDR3 amino acids: CSVSNGEDDEQYF. The CDR3 nucleotides are TGCAGCGTCAGCAACGGGGAGGATGACGAGCAGTACTTC.

This clone has more than one count but fewer than ten. This chain uses TRBV4-1 with TRBJ1-1; no clear D. Germline CDR1 and CDR2: MGHRA and YSYEKL. V lost 2 bases to trimming and J lost 0 bases, with 4 bases between them. The CDR3 is 13 residues long. In DNA form, the CDR3 reads TGCGCCAGCAGCCAAACAATGAACACTGAAGCTTTCTTT. As protein: CASSQTMNTEAFF.

This chain uses TRBV19 with TRBJ1-5; weak D call: TRBD1 (5 bases). The CDR3 length is 18 residues. Germline V gene lookup returns CDR1 LNHDA and CDR2 SQIVND (reference sequence). Trimming shortened V by 3 bases and J by 2 bases, and 20 bases separated the two germline ends. The CDR3, as DNA: TGTGCCAGTAGTATCGGGGGGGATTGGGGTATTGGCAATCAGCCCCAGCATTTT. Protein: CASSIGGDWGIGNQPQHF. Filled out from reference TRBV19 and TRBJ1-5, the complete variable domain reads DGGITQSPKYLFRKEGQNVTLSCEQNLNHDAMYWYRQDPGQGLRLIYYSQIVNDFQKGDIAEGYSVSREKKESFPLTVTSAQKNPTAFYLCASSIGGDWGIGNQPQHFGDGTRLSIL.

This rearrangement joins TRBV12-5 to TRBJ2-3; possible D gene TRBD2, 6 bases. CDR1 is LGHNT and CDR2 is FRNRAP in the germline V gene. The V gene lost 6 bases and the J gene lost 6 bases, with 10 bases spanning the gap. This CDR3 region has 12 residues. The DNA of the CDR3 is TGTGCTAGTGGCCTTGGGGGGGATACGCAGTATTTT. It codes for CASGLGGDTQYF.

CDR3 sequence (DNA): TGCGCCAGCAGCCAAGGGGTAGCGGGGGGCACAGATACGCAGTATTTT. Protein product: CASSQGVAGGTDTQYF. The genes are TRBV4-1 and TRBJ2-3; 9 nucleotides align to TRBD2. Germline CDR1 MGHRA, CDR2 YSYEKL. V was pared by 1 base and J by 1 base, with 3 bases of the junction left unmatched. CDR3 length: 16 residues.

The rearrangement uses TRBV10-3 and TRBJ2-1; TRBD2 agrees at 8 bases. The length of the CDR3 is 16 residues. V trimming: 6 bases; J trimming: 4 bases; junction bases outside the gene matches: 11. Germline CDR1 is ENHRY and CDR2 is SYGVKD. CDR3 sequence: CAISYSGAPGYNEQFF. The CDR3 bases are TGTGCCATCAGCTATAGCGGGGCCCCGGGGTACAATGAGCAGTTCTTC.

By share, this clone counts as medium-sized (0.01 to 0.1%). V gene TRBV6-4 combines with J gene TRBJ2-2; 12 nucleotides line up with TRBD2. CDR1 and CDR2 (germline): MRHNA, SNTAGT. The CDR3 contains 15 residues. Trimming at V came to 6 bases and at J to 6 bases, leaving 5 bases not matched to a gene. CDR3 sequence (DNA): TGTGCCAGCAGCGGAGCTAGCGGGGGGGCCGGGGAGCTGTTTTTT. Translation gives CASSGASGGAGELFF.

The V gene is TRBV5-4, the J gene TRBJ2-7; 7 bases are shared with TRBD2. Trimming cost V 2 bases and J 4 bases; bases outside gene matches: 6. Germline values: CDR1 SGHNT, CDR2 YYREEE (reference sequence). The CDR3 totals 14 residues. CDR3 bases: TGTGCCAGCAGCTTTGAGCGGGGTGGTTACGAGCAGTACTTC. Its translation is CASSFERGGYEQYF.

This clone was counted many times. CDR3 in amino acids: CASSLDSSYNEQFF. The CDR3 region has the DNA TGTGCCAGCAGCTTAGATAGCTCCTACAATGAGCAGTTCTTC. The chain employs TRBV7-9 and TRBJ2-1, with D hard to call. V lost 1 base to trimming and J lost 0 bases, with 4 bases between them. CDR1 is SEHNR and CDR2 is FQNEAQ in the germline V gene (reference sequence). The CDR3 length is 14 residues.

The chain is built from TRBV2 and TRBJ2-7; the D gene is possibly TRBD1 (7 bases). CDR1 is SNHLY, CDR2 FYNNEI, per germline. The CDR3 has 12 amino acids. The CDR3 region has the DNA TGTGCTAGCGGACAGGCCGACTACGAGCAGTACTTC. Protein: CASGQADYEQYF.

The J gene is TRBJ1-2, the V gene TRBV4-2; the match to TRBD1 covers 12 bases. Germline-derived CDR1 and CDR2 are LGHNA and YNFKEQ. This CDR3 is built from 17 residues. J was trimmed by 4 bases and V by 0 bases; bases with no gene match: 6. CDR3 DNA: TGTGCCAGCAGCCAAGATGGGACAGGGGGCCCTCTCTATGGCTACACCTTC. Its translation is CASSQDGTGGPLYGYTF.

This chain connects TRBV7-9 to TRBJ1-2; weak D call: TRBD1 (6 bases). Deletions cut 11 bases from V and 2 bases from J, with 12 bases between. CDR3 length equals 12 residues. In germline, CDR1 is SEHNR, CDR2 FQNEAQ (reference sequence). The CDR3 DNA reads as TGTGCCTCCGGGACACCGAACTATGGCTACACCTTC. Translating it yields CASGTPNYGYTF. The complete variable domain, with remaining parts taken from reference TRBV7-9 and TRBJ1-2, reads DTGVSQNPRHKITKRGQNVTFRCDPISEHNRLYWYRQTLGQGPEFLTYFQNEAQLEKSRLLSDRFSAERPKGSFSTLEIQRTEQGDSAMYLCASGTPNYGYTFGSGTRLTVV.